This TCR beta chain was obtained from a study of tumor-infiltrating lymphocytes in primary liver carcinoma. Findings of the study overall: There was no comparison of CD4+ and CD8+ repertoires, as samples were bulk unsorted.

From approximately 0.5 ug of total RNA, TCR beta-specific cDNA was reverse-transcribed using a constant-region primer. Researchers made the TCR beta libraries by running three nested multiplex PCR rounds with slightly modified ARM-PCR. It was with TRBV1-TRBV30 forward primers and a C-beta reverse primer that the first two PCR rounds were run, at roughly 10 cycles each. One entry per CDR3 protein results from TCRdb running MiXCR on the multiplex PCR reads. The table records about 320,000 distinct CDR3 sequences, 58% of them present only once. Comment on this clonotype: The target antigen is unknown. A read error may account for a junction end that differs from germline.

In germline, CDR1 is MNHNS, CDR2 SASEGT. The CDR3 has 14 amino acids. Out of unsorted whole blood came the blood RNA, and germline DNA was extracted as well. Prior to the surgical procedure, about 4 milliliters of peripheral blood were collected. The source of this sequence is a woman aged 30 to 39 with primary liver carcinoma and hepatitis B virus infection. The material sequenced was peripheral blood. The chain carries TRBV6-1 and TRBJ2-3, with 8 bases matching TRBD1. The chain's CDR3 is CASSKWTGIDTRYF. The DNA for the CDR3 is TGTGCCAGCAGTAAATGGACAGGGATAGATACGCGGTATTTT.